These 9 T cell receptor beta chains were all obtained from the same sample, sequenced in a study of Ad26.COV2.S vaccination and SARS-CoV-2 variants. Here immunoSEQ multiplex PCR was the method, and the copy in TCRdb shows in-frame clones only, minus some. The data hold fewer than 500,000 clones, with 89% observed a single time. Treatment in this sample: about 20 received Ad26.COV2.S at low or high dose, single or two shots; 5 received placebo; per-sample allocation not given. The study sampled participants on day 63 after the first vaccine or placebo injection. Sequences were derived from peripheral blood, sampled in a trial of Ad26.COV2.S vaccine versus placebo. These receptors originate from a person between 18 and 65 years old who received the Ad26.COV2.S COVID-19 vaccine or a placebo.

The chain combines TRBV12-2 with TRBJ1-3; TRBD1, the table's D call, was not compared with the DNA. TRBV12-2 is a pseudogene locus. CDR3 length: 15 residues. CDR3 sequence reads: CASRRTGNSGNTIYF. The CDR3 DNA sequence: TGTGCAAGTCGCCGTACAGGGAACTCTGGAAACACCATATATTTT.

The chain uses TRBV7-2 and TRBJ2-7; TRBD2 matches at 8 bases. The germline V gene has CDR1 SGHTA and CDR2 FQGNSA. The CDR3 spans 14 residues. Trimming cost V 4 bases and J 2 bases; bases outside gene matches: 4. As DNA, the CDR3 is TGTGCCAGCAGCTATAGGCGGGAGGCCTACGAGCAGTACTTC. This translates into CASSYRREAYEQYF.

The chain has TRBV5-1 and TRBJ2-7, with 8 nucleotides matching TRBD1. The junction had 11 bases not matched to a gene; V was cut back by 3 bases and J by 3 bases. Germline V lookup: CDR1 SGHRS, CDR2 YFSETQ. The CDR3 length is 16 residues. This CDR3 is CASSSIPGTGFYEQYF. The CDR3, as DNA: TGCGCCAGCAGCTCAATTCCCGGGACAGGTTTCTACGAGCAGTACTTC.

The chain couples TRBV6-5 to TRBJ1-4; D gene unclear. The V and J ends lost 7 bases and 8 bases respectively, with 20 bases between them. Germline lookup yields CDR1 MNHEY and CDR2 SVGAGI. This CDR3 spans 15 amino acids. The CDR3 loop is CASTPANGLGEKLFF. CDR3 bases: TGTGCCAGCACCCCTGCGAACGGGCTCGGGGAAAAACTGTTTTTT.

In this sample, this clone turned up once. The V gene is TRBV11-2, the J gene TRBJ1-1; D unclear. Germline assignment: CDR1 SGHAT and CDR2 FQNNGV. There are 16 residues in the CDR3. V lost 4 bases, J lost 4 bases, and 19 bases lay in between. The CDR3 bases are TGTGCCAGCAGCTATCGAAGGTGGCAGGAGGGCACTGAAGCTTTCTTT. This gives the protein CASSYRRWQEGTEAFF.

The V gene is TRBV6-5, the J gene TRBJ2-2; D call uncertain. V lost 4 bases and J 8 bases, leaving 11 bases between the germline ends. CDR1 is MNHEY, CDR2 SVGAGI, per germline. The length of the CDR3 is 13 residues. The CDR3 bases are TGTGCCAGCAGTTTGGTCATTTTTGGGGAGCTGTTTTTT. This sequence encodes CASSLVIFGELFF.

On this clone itself: Other DNA variants within this sample encode the same CDR3. The V and J genes are TRBV28 and TRBJ2-7; D possibly uses TRBD1 or TRBD2 (6 bases each). V was clipped by 3 bases and J by 1 base, with 10 bases between them. CDR3 length equals 14 residues. Germline assignment: CDR1 MDHEN and CDR2 SYDVKM. CDR3 sequence: CASSLGGSSYEQYF. The DNA of the CDR3 is TGTGCCAGCAGTTTGGGGGGCTCGTCCTACGAGCAGTACTTC.

This chain links TRBV18 with TRBJ1-5; possibly TRBD1 for D (5 bases). V lost 3 bases to trimming and J lost 5 bases, with 14 bases between them. The length of the CDR3 is 15 residues. Germline V gene sequence: CDR1 KGHSH, CDR2 LQKENI. CDR3 loop: CASSPRGLGDQPQHF. CDR3 DNA sequence: TGTGCCAGCTCACCTCGGGGACTGGGGGATCAGCCCCAGCATTTT. The full variable domain, completed using reference TRBV18 and TRBJ1-5, is NAGVMQNPRHLVRRRGQEARLRCSPMKGHSHVYWYRQLPEEGLKFMVYLQKENIIDESGMPKERFSAEFPKEGPSILRIQQVVRGDSAAYFCASSPRGLGDQPQHFGDGTRLSIL.

CDR3 DNA sequence: TGTGCCAGCAGCCCGGGACTGCGGTACCAAGAGACCCAGTACTTC. This sequence encodes CASSPGLRYQETQYF. This rearrangement joins TRBV5-8 to TRBJ2-5, with D perhaps matching TRBD2 (6 bases). The V and J ends lost 4 bases and 0 bases respectively, with 13 bases between them. Germline V gene data show CDR1 as SGHTS and CDR2 as YDEGEE. The CDR3 length is 15 residues.